This T cell receptor (beta chain) was documented in a study of response to subunit inactivated influenza vaccine. TCRdb called the RT-PCR reads again in MiXCR, with one record for every CDR3 protein. The sample records 450,000 to 550,000 distinct CDR3 sequences, around 25% being singletons. Germline V gene sequence: CDR1 MDHEN, CDR2 SYDVKM. The length of the CDR3 is 16 residues. The V end was cut by 7 bases, the J end by 3 bases, with 19 bases between. The TCR originated in a man aged 45-60 years who received an inactivated influenza vaccine. The V call is TRBV28, the J call TRBJ2-1; D assignment may be TRBD1 or TRBD2 (6 bases each). The sequencing used CD4+ T cells sorted from PBMCs, collected roughly 5 days after vaccination. The CDR3 DNA reads as TGTGCCAGCACCGGGGGCATCGGGATGCGCTACAATGAGCAGTTCTTC. Residues: CASTGGIGMRYNEQFF.